Listed here are 5 T cell receptor beta chains from one sample, sequenced in a study of T cells in women clearing cervical HPV infection. Generated by immunoSEQ multiplex PCR, the TCRdb table keeps only in-frame clones and is missing some. The table lists over 45,000 clones. Sequencing was performed on blood buffy coat. The receptors derive from a woman aged 18-70 years with a cervical HPV16 infection that either progressed to CIN3+ or cleared (not recorded which).

On this clone: The read finishes 3 residues shy of the CDR3 end, and the germline J gene is used to complete it. The chain employs TRBV20-1 and TRBJ2-7; weak D call: TRBD2 (7 bases). The V end was cut by 0 bases, the J end by 6 bases, with 18 bases between. Germline V gene sequence: CDR1 DFQATT, CDR2 SNEGSKA (reference sequence). This CDR3 region has 15 residues. The chain's CDR3 is CSARDPRGGGTEQYF. Partial CDR3 DNA: TGCAGTGCTAGAGATCCCCGGGGAGGGGGAACCGAG.

About this clone: The read ends 3 residues before the CDR3 terminus; that terminus is restored from the germline J gene. J is TRBJ2-7 and V is TRBV28, with TRBD2 matching 13 bases. The junction had 2 bases not matched to a gene; V was cut back by 6 bases and J by 0 bases. The CDR3 sequence is 15 residues long. CDR1 is MDHEN and CDR2 is SYDVKM in the germline V gene. The sequenced part of the CDR3 DNA is TGTGCCAGCAGGGGACTAGCGGGAATCTCCTACGAG. As protein: CASRGLAGISYE. From start to end, the CDR3 is CASRGLAGISYEQYF.

Remarks on this clone: The read ends 3 residues early relative to the CDR3; the germline J gene fills the gap. This sequence joins TRBV20-1 and TRBJ2-7, with D tentatively TRBD2 (7 bases). Germline V lookup: CDR1 DFQATT, CDR2 SNEGSKA (reference sequence). CDR3 length: 13 residues. V gave up 5 bases and J gave up 3 bases, with 14 bases separating them. CDR3 amino acids: CSAPGGGGYEQYF. Incomplete CDR3 DNA: TGCAGTGCTCCAGGCGGGGGCGGCTACGAG.

The CDR3 bases that were read are TGTGCCAGCAGTGGAGGTCGGCAGGGGAGCTCCTACGAG. It codes for CASSGGRQGSSYE. The whole CDR3 sequence reads CASSGGRQGSSYEQYF. The V and J genes are TRBV6-1 and TRBJ2-7, with a weak D call TRBD1 (6 bases). The read stops 3 residues short of the end of the CDR3; the missing end is completed from the germline J gene. This CDR3 is built from 16 residues. The germline V and J ends were trimmed by 4 bases and 0 bases, with 16 bases remaining between them. Per germline, CDR1 MNHNS and CDR2 SASEGT.

In regard to this clone: Read data end 3 residues before the CDR3 end; the end is taken from the germline J gene. The chain links TRBV7-2 to TRBJ2-1, with D hard to call. This CDR3 comprises 14 residues. Germline V lookup: CDR1 SGHTA, CDR2 FQGNSA. Trimming removed 5 bases at V and 6 bases at J, with 14 bases between. CDR3 DNA (partial): TGTGCCAGCAGCCCCGTCTCCAGCGTCAATGAG. Its protein product is CASSPVSSVNE. The whole CDR3 protein reads CASSPVSSVNEQFF.